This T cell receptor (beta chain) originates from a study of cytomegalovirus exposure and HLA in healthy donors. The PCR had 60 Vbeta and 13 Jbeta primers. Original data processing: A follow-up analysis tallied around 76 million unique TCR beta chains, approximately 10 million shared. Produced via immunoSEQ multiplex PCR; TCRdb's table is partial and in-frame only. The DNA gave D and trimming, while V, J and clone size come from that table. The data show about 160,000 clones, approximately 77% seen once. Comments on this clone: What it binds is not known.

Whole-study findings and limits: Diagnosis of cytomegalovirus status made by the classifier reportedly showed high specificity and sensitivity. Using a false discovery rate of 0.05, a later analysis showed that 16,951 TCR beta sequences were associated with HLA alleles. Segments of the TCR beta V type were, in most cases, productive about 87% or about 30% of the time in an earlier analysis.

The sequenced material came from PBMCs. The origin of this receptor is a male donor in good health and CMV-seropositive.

DNA for the CDR3: TGTGCCAGCAGTTCCGGGACAGGGGGAAACACCATATATTTT. Translation: CASSSGTGGNTIYF. The chain has TRBV6-6 and TRBJ1-3; 9 positions match TRBD1. The germline V gene encodes CDR1 MNHNY and CDR2 SVGAGI (reference sequence). V dropped 4 bases and J dropped 4; count of bases not matched to a gene: 2. CDR3 length equals 14 residues.